This T cell receptor beta chain stems from a study of beta chain features in type 1 diabetes. Overall study: All samples together contributed 100 million to 120 million sorted cells for examination. The study's findings and limits: In every one of the four CD4+ subsets, TCRB CDR3s were moderately but significantly shorter in Type 1 diabetes patients. Equally in patients and controls, PCR might preferentially amplify shorter templates. There was no resolution here of whether HLA type influences TCRB rearrangement.

The CDR3 runs 16 residues. The V end lost 6 bases, the J end lost 1 base, and 18 bases lay between the germline ends. Germline V CDR1 and CDR2: PRHDT, FYEKMQ (reference sequence). Since all of the isolated RNA was reverse transcribed, expressed TCRB transcripts were what got sequenced. The study sequenced naive, central memory and regulatory T cell samples to an average of around 3.4 million reads. TCRdb's copy holds only in-frame clones and misses some; the assay was immunoSEQ multiplex PCR. The top ten clones hold less than 3% of a sample with approximately 30,000 clones, approximately 65% of them seen once. About this clone itself: Antigen: not known.

Sequencing input: Tregs from blood. This chain uses TRBV13 with TRBJ2-5, with D possibly matching TRBD2 (6 bases). The source is a woman aged 30 to 39 with type 1 diabetes. The CDR3, as DNA: TGTGCCAGCAGTACTTACGTGGGGGAGGCCCAAGAGACCCAGTACTTC. Translated: CASSTYVGEAQETQYF.